A selection of T cell receptor beta chains follows, all from one sample in a study of PD-1 blockade in classical Hodgkin lymphoma. The method was immunoSEQ multiplex PCR; TCRdb's version includes in-frame clones alone and lacks a portion of them. The sample carries 35,000 to 50,000 clones, 66% recorded once. The sample was peripheral blood mononuclear cells (PBMCs), taken before the fourth cycle of nivolumab. All receptors come from a human donor with classical Hodgkin lymphoma. CDR3s include the opening cysteine and the closing phenylalanine or tryptophan. A D gene is named only where the DNA matches it firmly. Clone sizes are given selectively: once, few, many, or a class where the clone is expanded.

clone size: few
J gene: TRBJ1-1
V gene: TRBV7-9
D gene: TRBD1
CDR3 protein: CASSPEDRDFTEAFF
CDR3 DNA: TGTGCCAGCAGCCCGGAGGACAGGGACTTCACTGAAGCTTTCTTT

clone size: .
J gene: TRBJ2-1
V gene: TRBV6-1
D gene: TRBD2
CDR3 protein: CASISSGGAGEQFF
CDR3 DNA: TGTGCCAGTATAAGTAGCGGGGGGGCGGGTGAGCAGTTCTTC

clone size: .
J gene: TRBJ1-2
V gene: TRBV28
D gene: TRBD1
CDR3 protein: CASSPGTGNYGYTF
CDR3 DNA: TGTGCCAGCAGTCCCGGGACAGGGAACTATGGCTACACCTTC

clone size: .
J gene: TRBJ1-4
V gene: TRBV7-9
D gene: .
CDR3 protein: CASSLSRENEKLFF
CDR3 DNA: TGTGCCAGCAGCTTATCTCGCGAGAATGAAAAACTGTTTTTT

clone size: .
J gene: TRBJ2-3
V gene: TRBV28
D gene: TRBD2
CDR3 protein: CASGGGLVTDTQYF
CDR3 DNA: TGTGCCAGCGGCGGGGGACTAGTTACAGATACGCAGTATTTT

clone size: .
J gene: TRBJ2-5
V gene: TRBV7-2
D gene: TRBD2
CDR3 protein: CASSAGLEQTQYF
CDR3 DNA: TGTGCCAGCAGCGCGGGACTAGAACAGACCCAGTACTTC

clone size: .
J gene: TRBJ1-1
V gene: TRBV4-1
D gene: .
CDR3 protein: CASSQPSVGRMNTEAFF
CDR3 DNA: TGCGCCAGCAGCCAACCCTCGGTAGGGCGAATGAACACTGAAGCTTTCTTT

clone size: .
J gene: TRBJ2-7
V gene: TRBV18
D gene: TRBD1
CDR3 protein: CASSPPSGSLSGGEQYF
CDR3 DNA: TGTGCCAGCTCACCACCTTCGGGGTCCCTCTCAGGGGGCGAGCAGTACTTC

clone size: few
J gene: TRBJ2-7
V gene: TRBV5-6
D gene: .
CDR3 protein: CASSPDRPVTQQYF
CDR3 DNA: TGTGCCAGCAGCCCCGACAGGCCAGTCACCCAGCAGTACTTC

clone size: .
J gene: TRBJ1-2
V gene: TRBV7-9
D gene: .
CDR3 protein: CASSLEPYYGYTF
CDR3 DNA: TGTGCCAGCAGCTTAGAGCCTTACTATGGCTACACCTTC

clone size: .
J gene: TRBJ2-3
V gene: TRBV28
D gene: TRBD1
CDR3 protein: CASTGTGPAEPQYF
CDR3 DNA: TGTGCCAGCACCGGGACAGGACCGGCCGAACCGCAGTATTTT

clone size: .
J gene: TRBJ1-4
V gene: TRBV6-5
D gene: .
CDR3 protein: CASSYARGGELFF
CDR3 DNA: TGTGCCAGCAGTTACGCCAGGGGAGGGGAACTGTTTTTT

clone size: .
J gene: TRBJ2-6
V gene: TRBV6-1
D gene: .
CDR3 protein: CASSDMAGLSSGANVLTF
CDR3 DNA: TGTGCCAGCAGTGATATGGCAGGCCTAAGCTCTGGGGCCAACGTCCTGACTTTC

clone size: .
J gene: TRBJ1-4
V gene: TRBV29-1
D gene: .
CDR3 protein: CSARLNEKLFF
CDR3 DNA: TGCAGCGCACGACTGAATGAAAAACTGTTTTTT

clone size: .
J gene: TRBJ1-2
V gene: TRBV7-9
D gene: .
CDR3 protein: CASSLFGGKYGYTF
CDR3 DNA: TGTGCCAGCAGCTTATTCGGGGGCAAGTATGGCTACACCTTC

clone size: once
J gene: TRBJ1-4
V gene: TRBV25-1
D gene: .
CDR3 protein: CASSESAGSDEKLFF
CDR3 DNA: TGTGCCAGCAGTGAATCGGCAGGATCTGATGAAAAACTGTTTTTT